This paragraph covers one TCR beta chain sequence. This entry comes from a study of beta chain features in type 1 diabetes. Germline V gene data show CDR1 as SQVTM and CDR2 as ANQGSEA. Trimming left V 1 base short and J 0 bases short, with 21 bases between. The CDR3 covers 18 residues. cDNA synthesis used the whole RNA isolate, giving expressed TCRB sequences. Libraries were prepared by immunoSEQ multiplex PCR; TCRdb keeps only in-frame clonotypes and omits some of them. Among roughly 400,000 clones listed, 14% were seen once. The V and J genes are TRBV29-1 and TRBJ1-2, with D unclear. Sample: naive CD4+ T cells from blood. The receptor was derived from a man aged 30 to 39 in good health. CDR3 nucleotides: TGCAGCGTTGAAGCGCGCCACCGGGGAAGGACTTCTAACTATGGCTACACCTTC. Amino acids: CSVEARHRGRTSNYGYTF.